Below are 17 T cell receptor beta chains sequenced from a single sample in a study of shared clonotypes between healthy human individuals. Assay: immunoSEQ multiplex PCR; the TCRdb copy retains only in-frame clones and omits some. The table has some 1,400,000 clones, around 95% seen once. The sample consisted of naive CD4+ T cells sorted from blood. Subset denoted: CD45RA+ positively selected. The receptor set was obtained from a man aged 30 to 39 in good health.

As regards this clone: Other nucleotide sequences in the sample specify the same CDR3. The V and J genes are TRBV5-1 and TRBJ2-5, with D unclear. With 4 bases removed from V and 2 bases from J, the gap between germline ends came to 6 bases. The CDR3 length is 12 residues. Germline V lookup: CDR1 SGHRS, CDR2 YFSETQ. DNA of the CDR3: TGCGCCAGCAGCCTGACACAAGAGACCCAGTACTTC. It encodes CASSLTQETQYF.

This clone showed up just once. The V gene is TRBV7-9, the J gene TRBJ2-7, with TRBD2 identical over 12 bases. V trimming: 4 bases; J trimming: 4 bases; junction bases outside the gene matches: 11. Germline loops: CDR1 SEHNR, CDR2 FQNEAQ (reference sequence). CDR3 length: 17 amino acids. As DNA, the CDR3 is TGTGCCAGCAGCTCGACCCCGACTAGCGGGAGACTATACGAGCAGTACTTC. This codes for CASSSTPTSGRLYEQYF.

A remark on this clone: The same CDR3 is also encoded by other DNA sequences in this sample. The chain has TRBV6-5 and TRBJ2-2; D is undetermined. The germline gives CDR1 MNHEY, CDR2 SVGAGI. The V end lost 0 bases, the J end lost 6 bases, and 8 bases lay between the germline ends. This CDR3 has 14 amino acids. The CDR3 region has the DNA TGTGCCAGCAGTTACTCGGGTGTGGCCGGGGAGCTGTTTTTT. As protein: CASSYSGVAGELFF.

The CDR3 reads CSVSQGAVPYEQYF. The CDR3 DNA reads TGCAGCGTTTCACAGGGGGCGGTTCCCTACGAGCAGTACTTC. The chain has TRBV29-1 and TRBJ2-7, with TRBD1 matching over 9 bases. This CDR3 comprises 14 residues. Germline values: CDR1 SQVTM, CDR2 ANQGSEA. J lost 2 bases, V lost 5 bases, and 7 bases had no gene match.

Only one count was recorded for this clone. At the DNA level, this CDR3 is encoded by other sequences in the same sample as well. V usage is TRBV6-5 and J usage is TRBJ2-7; TRBD2 agrees at 11 bases. V gave up 2 bases and J gave up 4 bases; unmatched junction bases: 4. The germline V gene has CDR1 MNHEY and CDR2 SVGAGI. The CDR3 loop spans 15 amino acids. CDR3 sequence: CASSYTTSGRYEQYF. The CDR3 nucleotides read TGTGCCAGCAGTTACACTACTAGCGGGAGATACGAGCAGTACTTC.

V and J are TRBV18 and TRBJ2-7; 9 bases fit TRBD1. Germline CDR1 reads KGHSH; CDR2 reads LQKENI. Germline trimming cut 1 base from V and 0 bases from J; bases unmatched to any gene: 7. The CDR3 has 17 amino acids. CDR3 coding DNA: TGTGCCAGCTCACCACTTACCGGGACAGGGTACTCCTACGAGCAGTACTTC. It translates to CASSPLTGTGYSYEQYF.

Notes on this clone: Other DNA sequences in this sample translate to the same CDR3. The CDR3 sequence: CASSSGQSYEQYF. In DNA, the CDR3 is TGTGCCAGCAGCTCGGGACAGTCCTACGAGCAGTACTTC. This chain links TRBV11-3 with TRBJ2-7, with TRBD1 identical over 7 bases. Germline V gene lookup returns CDR1 SGHNT and CDR2 YENEEA. The junction had 1 base not matched to a gene; V was cut back by 4 bases and J by 1 base. This CDR3 comprises 13 residues. The variable domain in full, completed from reference TRBV11-3 and TRBJ2-7, reads EAGVVQSPRYKIIEKKQPVAFWCNPISGHNTLYWYLQNLGQGPELLIRYENEEAVDDSQLPKDRFSAERLKGVDSTLKIQPAELGDSAVYLCASSSGQSYEQYFGPGTRLTVT.

The chain uses TRBV19 and TRBJ2-1, with D possibly being TRBD2 (6 bases). Deletions cut 6 bases from V and 8 bases from J, with 17 bases between. The CDR3 is 14 residues long. Germline V gene data show CDR1 as LNHDA and CDR2 as SQIVND (reference sequence). CDR3 nucleotides: TGTGCCAGTAGGCGACTAGGGCGGTTGGATGAGCAGTTCTTC. Amino acids: CASRRLGRLDEQFF.

In DNA form, the CDR3 reads TGTGCCAGCAGCGAAGGACCGTTTCTCTACGAGCAGTACTTC. Amino acids: CASSEGPFLYEQYF. The chain carries TRBV9 and TRBJ2-7; D remains ambiguous. Trimming removed 3 bases at V and 3 bases at J, with 13 bases between. This CDR3 contains 14 residues. Germline V gene sequence: CDR1 SGDLS, CDR2 YYNGEE.

The chain has TRBV6-6 and TRBJ1-1; 7 nucleotides match TRBD1. Germline V gene lookup returns CDR1 MNHNY and CDR2 SVGAGI (reference sequence). This CDR3 is 14 amino acids long. Losses at the gene ends were 7 bases for V and 7 bases for J; bases not matched to a gene: 12. In nucleotides, the CDR3 is TGTGCCAGCACTTTCGGACAGGTGGGCGGTGAAGCTTTCTTT. This sequence encodes CASTFGQVGGEAFF.

The chain combines TRBV2 with TRBJ2-7; unclear D gene. There are 13 residues in the CDR3. Trimming removed 6 bases from V and 2 bases from J, with 11 bases in between. CDR1 and CDR2 from the germline V gene are SNHLY and FYNNEI. For the CDR3, the DNA is TGTGCCAGCAGCCAGGTAACCGCCTACGAGCAGTACTTC. Translated, it gives CASSQVTAYEQYF.

CDR3 residues: CASRFTGGRDTQYF. The CDR3 region has the DNA TGTGCCAGCAGATTTACCGGGGGTAGAGATACGCAGTATTTT. This rearrangement joins TRBV27 to TRBJ2-3, with D possibly being TRBD2 (6 bases). Germline V lookup: CDR1 MNHEY, CDR2 SMNVEV (reference sequence). With 6 bases removed from V and 5 bases from J, the gap between germline ends came to 15 bases. CDR3 length: 14 amino acids.

V is TRBV27 and J is TRBJ1-2; D is possibly TRBD1 (6 bases). Germline-derived CDR1 and CDR2 are MNHEY and SMNVEV (reference sequence). Trimming took off 1 base at V and 8 bases at J, with 11 bases between the two ends. The CDR3 length is 13 residues. Here the CDR3 DNA reads TGTGCCAGCAGTTTATTGGGGGCGGGAGGCTACACCTTC. Translation: CASSLLGAGGYTF.

The rearrangement joins TRBV21-1 to TRBJ2-1; no check of the table's D call, TRBD2, against the DNA was made. TRBV21-1 is assigned pseudogene status. CDR3 size: 17 residues. CDR3 sequence: CASRDGTNQSSYNEQFF. CDR3 in DNA: TGTGCCAGCAGGGACGGGACTAACCAAAGCTCCTACAATGAGCAGTTCTTC.

The genes are TRBV6-6 and TRBJ1-4; tentative D call: TRBD1 (6 bases). The germline CDR1 and CDR2 sequences are MNHNY and SVGAGI (reference sequence). The germline V and J ends were trimmed by 6 bases and 5 bases, with 16 bases remaining between them. There are 15 residues in the CDR3. CDR3 sequence (DNA): TGTGCCAGCAGCCAAAGGGGGAGAGGAAATGAAAAACTGTTTTTT. Its protein is CASSQRGRGNEKLFF.

The rearrangement links TRBV14 to TRBJ1-3; no reliable D call. Germline CDR1 is SGHDN and CDR2 is FVKESK. The V gene lost 6 bases and the J gene lost 8 bases, with 20 bases spanning the gap. This CDR3 is 15 amino acids long. CDR3 protein: CASRRGGGSVDTIYF. In nucleotides, the CDR3 is TGTGCCAGCAGGCGAGGTGGAGGGTCTGTGGACACCATATATTTT. The full variable domain, with the rest looked up from reference TRBV14 and TRBJ1-3, is EAGVTQFPSHSVIEKGQTVTLRCDPISGHDNLYWYRRVMGKEIKFLLHFVKESKQDESGMPNNRFLAERTGGTYSTLKVQPAELEDSGVYFCASRRGGGSVDTIYFGEGSWLTVV.

J is TRBJ2-2 and V is TRBV9; D gene uncertain. The germline V and J ends were trimmed by 0 bases and 4 bases, with 7 bases remaining between them. This CDR3 region has 14 residues. The germline V gene has CDR1 SGDLS and CDR2 YYNGEE. The chain's CDR3 is CASSVATFTGELFF. The DNA for the CDR3 is TGTGCCAGCAGCGTAGCAACCTTCACCGGGGAGCTGTTTTTT.